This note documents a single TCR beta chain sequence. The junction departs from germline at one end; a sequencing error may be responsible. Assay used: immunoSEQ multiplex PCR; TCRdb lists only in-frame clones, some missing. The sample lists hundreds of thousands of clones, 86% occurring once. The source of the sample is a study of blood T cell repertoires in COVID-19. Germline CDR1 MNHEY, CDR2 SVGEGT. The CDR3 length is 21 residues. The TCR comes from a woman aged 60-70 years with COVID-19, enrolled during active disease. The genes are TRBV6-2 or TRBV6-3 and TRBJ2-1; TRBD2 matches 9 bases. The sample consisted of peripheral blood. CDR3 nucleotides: TGTGCCAGCAATTACCCACTACCGGGACTAGCTCCGACCAGCTCCTACAATGAGCAGTTCTTC. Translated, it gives CASNYPLPGLAPTSSYNEQFF.